This T cell receptor (beta chain) was identified in a study of T cell responses to AZD1222 COVID-19 vaccine. V was cut by 3 bases and J by 2 bases, with 7 bases left in between. CDR3 size: 13 residues. Germline V gene data show CDR1 as SGHDN and CDR2 as FVKESK. Study results and caveats: Reportedly, nearly half of unique spike TCRs recognized epitopes outside B.1.351/B.1.1.7 mutations. Of the AZD1222 recipients, only six were seropositive at baseline. White British ancestry dominated among donors, who included more females, and clonal diversity was possibly underestimated. Following two doses of AZD1222, Spike-specific TCR breadth and depth rose.

On this clone: What it binds is not known.

Using immunoSEQ multiplex PCR, the repertoire was profiled, and TCRdb retains in-frame clones only, with some absent. The data show roughly 35,000 clones, around 88% seen once. The J gene is TRBJ1-1, the V gene TRBV14; a possible D gene is TRBD1 (5 bases). Sequenced here: peripheral blood, sampled on day 0 of AZD1222 vaccination. The clonotype originates from an adult in good health. CDR3 DNA sequence: TGTGCCAGCAGCCATCAGGGAAACACTGAAGCTTTCTTT. Protein sequence: CASSHQGNTEAFF.